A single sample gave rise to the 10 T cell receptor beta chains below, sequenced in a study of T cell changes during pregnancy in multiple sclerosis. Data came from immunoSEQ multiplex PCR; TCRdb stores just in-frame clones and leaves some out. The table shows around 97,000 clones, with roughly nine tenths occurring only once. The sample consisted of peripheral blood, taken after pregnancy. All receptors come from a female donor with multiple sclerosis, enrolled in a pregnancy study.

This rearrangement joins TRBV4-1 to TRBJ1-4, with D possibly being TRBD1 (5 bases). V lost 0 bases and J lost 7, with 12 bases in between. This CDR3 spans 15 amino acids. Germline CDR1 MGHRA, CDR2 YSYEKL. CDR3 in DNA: TGCGCCAGCAGCCAAGAAAAGGTTAGGGGTGAAAAACTGTTTTTT. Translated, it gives CASSQEKVRGEKLFF.

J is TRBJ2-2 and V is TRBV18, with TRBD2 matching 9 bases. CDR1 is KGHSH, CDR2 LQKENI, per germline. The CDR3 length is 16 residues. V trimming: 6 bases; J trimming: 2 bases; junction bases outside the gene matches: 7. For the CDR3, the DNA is TGTGCCAGCTCGCCGCAGACTAGCGGAAACACCGGGGAGCTGTTTTTT. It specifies CASSPQTSGNTGELFF.

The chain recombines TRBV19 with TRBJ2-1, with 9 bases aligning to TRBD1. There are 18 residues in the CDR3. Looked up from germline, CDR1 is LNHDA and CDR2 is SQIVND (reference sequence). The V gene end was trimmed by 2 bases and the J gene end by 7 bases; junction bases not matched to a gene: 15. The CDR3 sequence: CASSIRGEWTGAMNEQFF. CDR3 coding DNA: TGTGCCAGTAGTATAAGGGGGGAGTGGACAGGGGCTATGAATGAGCAGTTCTTC.

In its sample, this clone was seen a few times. Here the CDR3 DNA reads TGTGCCAGCAGCTCATGGACTAGCGGGACTAAAGATACGCAGTATTTT. It codes for CASSSWTSGTKDTQYF. The chain has TRBV7-6 and TRBJ2-3; the match to TRBD2 covers 12 bases. Unmatched junction bases numbered 7, after V lost 4 bases and J lost 5 bases. Germline CDR1 SGHVS, CDR2 FNYEAQ. CDR3 length: 16 residues.

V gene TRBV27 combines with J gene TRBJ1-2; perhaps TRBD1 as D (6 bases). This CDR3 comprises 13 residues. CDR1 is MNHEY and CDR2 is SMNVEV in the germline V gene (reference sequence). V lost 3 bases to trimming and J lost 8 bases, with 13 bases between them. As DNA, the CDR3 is TGTGCCAGCAGTTTCTTGTCAGGGGACGGCTACACCTTC. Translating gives CASSFLSGDGYTF.

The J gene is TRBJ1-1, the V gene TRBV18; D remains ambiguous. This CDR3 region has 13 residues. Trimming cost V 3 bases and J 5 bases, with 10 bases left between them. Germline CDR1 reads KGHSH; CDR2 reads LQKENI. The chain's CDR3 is CASSPGGRTEAFF. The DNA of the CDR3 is TGTGCCAGCTCACCGGGAGGAAGAACTGAAGCTTTCTTT.

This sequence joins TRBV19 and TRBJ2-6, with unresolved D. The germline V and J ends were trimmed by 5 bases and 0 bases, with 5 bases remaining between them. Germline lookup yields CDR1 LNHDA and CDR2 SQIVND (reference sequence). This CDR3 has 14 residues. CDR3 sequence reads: CASSSISGANVLTF. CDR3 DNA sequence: TGTGCCAGTAGTTCTATCTCTGGGGCCAACGTCCTGACTTTC.

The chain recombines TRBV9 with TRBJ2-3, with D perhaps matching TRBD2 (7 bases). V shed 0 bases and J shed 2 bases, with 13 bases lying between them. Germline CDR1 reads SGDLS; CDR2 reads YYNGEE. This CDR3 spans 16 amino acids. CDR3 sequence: CASSVAGGANTDTQYF. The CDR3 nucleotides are TGTGCCAGCAGCGTAGCGGGGGGCGCTAACACAGATACGCAGTATTTT.

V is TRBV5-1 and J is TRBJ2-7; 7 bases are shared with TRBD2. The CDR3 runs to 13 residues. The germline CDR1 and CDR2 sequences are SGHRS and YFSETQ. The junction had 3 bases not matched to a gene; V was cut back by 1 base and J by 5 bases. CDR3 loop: CASSLQGGDEQYF. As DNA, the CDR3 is TGCGCCAGCAGCTTGCAGGGAGGGGACGAGCAGTACTTC.

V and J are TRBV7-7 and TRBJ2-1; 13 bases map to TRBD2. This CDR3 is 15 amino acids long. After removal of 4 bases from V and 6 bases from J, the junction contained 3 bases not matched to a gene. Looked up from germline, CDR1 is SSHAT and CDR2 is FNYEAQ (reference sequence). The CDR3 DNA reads TGTGCCAGCAGCTCGGGACTAGCGGGACTCAATGAGCAGTTCTTC. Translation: CASSSGLAGLNEQFF.